Listed here is a single TCR beta chain. This entry is derived from a study of cytomegalovirus exposure and HLA in healthy donors. TCRdb keeps only in-frame clones here, not all; method: immunoSEQ multiplex PCR. Here the sample spans roughly 77,000 clones, about 95% being singletons. Germline V gene data show CDR1 as ENHRY and CDR2 as SYGVKD. This CDR3 has 17 amino acids. Trimming removed 4 bases from V and 5 bases from J; junction bases left unmatched: 9. Sequenced input: PBMCs. The clonotype comes from a young woman in good health and CMV-seronegative. The rearrangement uses TRBV10-3 and TRBJ2-5, with TRBD2 matching over 14 bases. The CDR3 reads CAISGGTSGSGRETQYF. The CDR3 DNA follows: TGTGCCATCAGTGGGGGGACTAGCGGGAGTGGGCGTGAGACCCAGTACTTC.